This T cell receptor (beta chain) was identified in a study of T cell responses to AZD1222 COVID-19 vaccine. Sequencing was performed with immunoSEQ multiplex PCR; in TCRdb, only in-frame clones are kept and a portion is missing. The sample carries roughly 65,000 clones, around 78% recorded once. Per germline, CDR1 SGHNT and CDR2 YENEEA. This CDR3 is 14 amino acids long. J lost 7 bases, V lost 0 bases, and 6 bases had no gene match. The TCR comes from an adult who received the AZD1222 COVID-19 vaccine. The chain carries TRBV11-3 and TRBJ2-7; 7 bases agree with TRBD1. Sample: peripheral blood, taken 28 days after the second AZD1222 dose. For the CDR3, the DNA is TGTGCCAGCAGCTTAGACAGGGGGTTGGATGAGCAGTACTTC. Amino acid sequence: CASSLDRGLDEQYF.